The rows below give T cell receptor beta chains drawn from one sample of a study of blood T cell repertoires in COVID-19. Sequencing used immunoSEQ multiplex PCR; TCRdb keeps in-frame clones, though not all of them. The sample has tens of thousands of clones; approximately 90% are singletons. Sequenced: peripheral blood. The source is a man between 65 and 85 years old with acute or convalescent COVID-19. Each CDR3 is given with its conserved first and last residue. The order of the fields is D gene, J gene, V gene, CDR3 length, CDR3 protein. A D gene is named only where the DNA matches it firmly.

>TRBD1|TRBJ2-5|TRBV24-1|17
CATSDPRRTGGYGTQYF
>TRBD1|TRBJ1-3|TRBV30|15
CAWRTGQGMGNTIYF
>TRBD1|TRBJ1-5|TRBV6-2/TRBV6-3|16
CASSYNRDRVNQPQHF
>TRBD1|TRBJ1-1|TRBV4-3|13
CASSQVDRFKAFF
>TRBD2|TRBJ2-7|TRBV27|16
CASSSIGLAGTYEQYF
>.|TRBJ1-5|TRBV10-3|16
CAISDQGPNSNQPQHF
>.|TRBJ2-5|TRBV6-5|15
CASSYSPDSQETQYF
>.|TRBJ1-2|TRBV19|14
CASSLGEDNYGYTF
>TRBD2|TRBJ2-1|TRBV19|15
CASTGGLAGVIEQFF
>TRBD1|TRBJ1-6|TRBV4-3|14
CASSQDDRGSPLHF
>.|TRBJ2-5|TRBV28|18
CASPPQGPRAYSQETQYF
>TRBD2|TRBJ2-3|TRBV5-4|16
CASSSYLAGRTDTQYF
>.|TRBJ1-5|TRBV27|14
CASSRSSSNQPQHF
>.|TRBJ1-5|TRBV4-1|16
CASSQQWQNEGQPQHF
>TRBD1|TRBJ2-5|TRBV11-3|14
CASSSTGLQETQYF
>.|TRBJ1-3|TRBV5-4|14
CASAEGGTGNTIYF
>TRBD2|TRBJ2-3|TRBV6-5|13
CASRVPSGNTQYF
>.|TRBJ2-3|TRBV7-3|15
CASSSFGGLTDTQYF
>TRBD2|TRBJ2-3|TRBV2|15
CASFGTSGSTDTQYF
>.|TRBJ1-5|TRBV2|17
CASSDVTRVGVKQPQHF
>.|TRBJ2-7|TRBV29-1|15
CSVAGMVSATYEQYF
>.|TRBJ1-5|TRBV28|18
CASSFPTLAGGLNQPQHF
>TRBD1|TRBJ1-5|TRBV28|15
CASSDRDRGLGPQHF
>TRBD1|TRBJ1-4|TRBV24-1|16
CATSDSATGDNEKLFF
>TRBD2|TRBJ2-3|TRBV3-1/TRBV3-2|18
CASSQEEVSGRGISTQYF
>TRBD1|TRBJ2-1|TRBV3-1/TRBV3-2|12
CASRRGRDEQFF
>TRBD1|TRBJ1-6|TRBV25-1|14
CASGRDRPNSPLHF
>.|TRBJ1-1|TRBV25-1|13
CASSSGSATEAFF
>.|TRBJ2-1|TRBV3-1/TRBV3-2|18
CASSQDMVGGGAIGSEFF
>.|TRBJ2-2|TRBV19|14
CASSTEWTAGELFF
>.|TRBJ2-1|TRBV21-1|15
CASSKGGRGYNEQFF
>TRBD1|TRBJ1-2|TRBV7-8|12
CASSIDRVGYTF
>.|TRBJ1-1|TRBV12-3/TRBV12-4|12
CASSSQATEAFF
>.|TRBJ2-3|TRBV7-2|16
CASSSGVGVFTDTQYF
>TRBD1|TRBJ2-5|TRBV11-2|16
CASSLDLTGGMETQYF
>.|TRBJ2-2|TRBV6-6|13
CASTPKNTGELFF
>.|TRBJ2-3|TRBV19|16
CASSIGGTESTDTQYF
>TRBD2|TRBJ2-7|TRBV7-2|17
CASSPGLAGSRSYEQYF
>TRBD2|TRBJ2-7|TRBV7-6|17
CASSSRLAGQNSYEQYF
>.|TRBJ1-2|TRBV7-2|14
CASSLAHSNYGYTF
>TRBD1|TRBJ2-3|TRBV18|14
CASSRDRGSDTQYF
>.|TRBJ1-2|TRBV4-3|16
CASSQDTNRINYGYTF
>TRBD2|TRBJ2-5|TRBV5-1|13
CASSPAGGETQYF
>.|TRBJ1-6|TRBV9|15
CASSGVDTPNSPLHF
>TRBD1|TRBJ1-2|TRBV7-8|14
CASTQGQGVFGYTF
>TRBD1|TRBJ1-5|TRBV6-5|15
CASMGQPLSNQPQHF
>.|TRBJ1-2|TRBV3-1/TRBV3-2|14
CASSDRTVSYGYTF
>.|TRBJ1-2|TRBV5-1|14
CASSLTSESYGYTF
>TRBD2|TRBJ2-1|TRBV3-1/TRBV3-2|18
CASSQDLLAGGAYNEQFF
>TRBD1|TRBJ1-1|TRBV6-5|15
CASLPGQGANTEAFF